This T cell receptor beta chain was identified during a study of beta chain features in type 1 diabetes. Study outcomes and limitations: In every one of the four CD4+ subsets, TCRB CDR3s were moderately but significantly shorter in Type 1 diabetes patients.

The investigators reverse transcribed all of the isolated RNA, so they sequenced expressed TCRB transcripts. TCRdb's table, derived via immunoSEQ multiplex PCR, lists solely in-frame clones and lacks some. The sample carries about 210,000 clones, approximately 11% recorded once. This CDR3 is 15 amino acids long. V lost 5 bases, J lost 0 bases, and 11 bases lay in between. Germline loops: CDR1 MDHEN, CDR2 SYDVKM. This clone was counted between two and nine times. What it recognizes is unknown. The specimen sequenced was central memory CD4+ T cells from blood. The clonotype was recovered from a man younger than 30 in good health. This chain joins TRBV28 and TRBJ2-4; D remains ambiguous. The chain's CDR3 is CASSRGSLAKNIQYF. CDR3 sequence (DNA): TGTGCCAGCAGTCGAGGATCTCTAGCCAAAAACATTCAGTACTTC. Full variable domain (rest looked up from reference TRBV28 and TRBJ2-4): DVKVTQSSRYLVKRTGEKVFLECVQDMDHENMFWYRQDPGLGLRLIYFSYDVKMKEKGDIPEGYSVSREKKERFSLILESASTNQTSMYLCASSRGSLAKNIQYFGAGTRLSVL.